A single sample is the source of the 27 T cell receptor beta chains below, sequenced in a study of Graves' ophthalmopathy and Graves' hyperthyroidism. Amplification of the TCR beta CDR3 regions used RNA transcripts (as template). RT-PCR in the first round used HTBI primers; a second-round multiplex PCR followed. Using its own MiXCR run on the multiplex PCR reads, TCRdb lists one record per CDR3 protein. The table shows about 740,000 distinct CDR3 sequences, with roughly two fifths occurring only once. What was sequenced was peripheral blood. These receptors originate from an adult man with Graves' ophthalmopathy.

This clonotype was observed at least ten times. The chain employs TRBV24-1 and TRBJ1-3; D call uncertain. Germline CDR1 and CDR2: KGHDR and SFDVKD. Trimming took off 1 base at V and 0 bases at J, with 12 bases between the two ends. The CDR3 consists of 17 residues. The CDR3 is CATSDLGLTASGNTIYF. The CDR3 nucleotides are TGTGCCACCAGTGATTTAGGCCTTACCGCCTCTGGAAACACCATATATTTT.

About this clonotype itself: The junction does not match germline at one end; this may be a read error. The gene calls are TRBV24-1 and TRBJ1-5, with 8 bases that match TRBD1. The CDR3 is 16 residues long. Germline values: CDR1 KGHDR, CDR2 SFDVKD. The CDR3 loop reads CASSFQPGGSYQPQHF. The CDR3 bases are TGTGCCAGCAGTTTTCAACCAGGGGGCTCGTATCAGCCCCAGCATTTT.

The rearrangement uses TRBV12-3 or TRBV12-4 and TRBJ1-3, with D perhaps TRBD1 (5 bases). There are 13 residues in the CDR3. Deletions cut 3 bases from V and 8 bases from J, with 11 bases between. The CDR3 DNA follows: TGTGCCAGCAGTTTCCGTGGAGGGGACACCATATATTTT. Residues: CASSFRGGDTIYF.

The chain has TRBV5-4 and TRBJ2-7; tentatively, D is TRBD1 (5 bases). In germline, CDR1 is SGHNT, CDR2 YYREEE (reference sequence). The CDR3 consists of 14 residues. Trimming stripped 7 bases from V and 2 bases from J, with 16 bases between. The CDR3 reads CASGLGAETYEQYF. In DNA form, the CDR3 reads TGTGCCAGCGGCCTTGGGGCCGAGACCTACGAGCAGTACTTC.

This clonotype was found many times. The chain uses TRBV20-1 and TRBJ1-2; D may be TRBD1 (6 bases). The CDR3 totals 11 residues. V shed 5 bases and J shed 4 bases, with 8 bases lying between them. CDR1 DFQATT and CDR2 SNEGSKA come from the germline V gene (reference sequence). The CDR3 sequence is CSAVDSYGYTF. CDR3 in DNA: TGCAGTGCTGTGGACAGCTATGGCTACACCTTC.

This clonotype was seen a few times. V usage is TRBV11-2 and J usage is TRBJ2-7; 8 bases fit TRBD1. Trimming took 2 bases from V and 4 from J; bases not matched to a gene: 4. This CDR3 is built from 14 residues. Germline values: CDR1 SGHAT, CDR2 FQNNGV. As DNA, the CDR3 is TGTGCCAGCAGCTTACCAGGGGGCCCATACGAGCAGTACTTC. Amino acid sequence: CASSLPGGPYEQYF.

This clonotype was observed once. A much bigger clone sits one base away, suggesting this may be a read error. V usage is TRBV29-1 and J usage is TRBJ2-7; D is undetermined. The CDR3 extends over 12 amino acids. Germline-derived CDR1 and CDR2 are SQVTM and ANQGSEA. DNA of the CDR3: TGCGGCGTTGAGGCCAGCTCCTACGAGCAGTACTTC. Protein product: CGVEASSYEQYF.

The chain recombines TRBV7-9 with TRBJ1-5; 11 nucleotides align to TRBD1. With V trimmed by 5 bases and J by 4 bases, 13 bases remained unmatched. From germline, CDR1 is SEHNR and CDR2 FQNEAQ (reference sequence). The length of the CDR3 is 18 residues. The chain's CDR3 is CASSEGDGQGARNQPQHF. CDR3 nucleotides: TGTGCCAGCAGCGAGGGAGACGGACAGGGGGCGCGGAATCAGCCCCAGCATTTT.

V is TRBV25-1 and J is TRBJ1-1, with 7 bases identical to TRBD1. The CDR3 is 15 amino acids. Germline CDR1 is MGHDK and CDR2 is SYGVNS. Unmatched junction bases numbered 8, after V lost 3 bases and J lost 4 bases. The CDR3, as DNA: TGTGCCAGCAGTGATACAGGGACAGTACGCACTGAAGCTTTCTTT. Translating gives CASSDTGTVRTEAFF.

V gene TRBV19 combines with J gene TRBJ1-4; D not certain. This CDR3 is built from 13 residues. Germline V lookup: CDR1 LNHDA, CDR2 SQIVND (reference sequence). Trimming removed 6 bases at V and 7 bases at J, with 12 bases between. Here the CDR3 reads CASSSDRAEKLFF. CDR3 nucleotides: TGTGCCAGTAGCTCCGATCGGGCTGAAAAACTGTTTTTT.

There are a few counts of this clonotype. V is TRBV24-1 and J is TRBJ1-5; 9 nucleotides match TRBD1. V gave up 11 bases and J gave up 1 base; unmatched junction bases: 11. This CDR3 is 16 amino acids long. Germline V gives CDR1 KGHDR, CDR2 SFDVKD. The CDR3 DNA is TGTGCCAGCTCATCGCAACAGGGGGCGAGCAATCAGCCCCAGCATTTT. Translating gives CASSSQQGASNQPQHF.

Written as DNA, the CDR3 is TGCAGTGCTAGGACTTTTACCGGGGAGCTGTTTTTT. This translates into CSARTFTGELFF. The rearrangement uses TRBV20-1 and TRBJ2-2; D unclear. The V end was cut by 3 bases, the J end by 5 bases, with 7 bases between. Germline V lookup: CDR1 DFQATT, CDR2 SNEGSKA (reference sequence). The CDR3 spans 12 residues.

This clonotype was seen repeatedly, ten times or more. The rearrangement uses TRBV7-9 and TRBJ2-5, with 11 bases fitting TRBD2. CDR3 size: 15 residues. Trimming removed 5 bases from V and 4 bases from J; junction bases left unmatched: 6. Germline lookup yields CDR1 SEHNR and CDR2 FQNEAQ (reference sequence). CDR3 DNA: TGTGCCAGCAGCATCACTAGCGGGAGTCCAGAGACCCAGTACTTC. Translating gives CASSITSGSPETQYF.

This clonotype was counted at least ten times. The chain links TRBV7-9 to TRBJ1-2; 8 nucleotides match TRBD1. Germline CDR1 SEHNR, CDR2 FQNEAQ (reference sequence). V shed 2 bases and J 6 bases; nucleotides not matched to a gene: 14. CDR3 length: 17 amino acids. This chain's CDR3 is CASSLFRFADRVDGYTF. CDR3 DNA sequence: TGTGCCAGCAGCTTATTTCGTTTCGCGGACAGGGTAGATGGCTACACCTTC.

Regarding this clonotype: This may arise from a read error, as a much more abundant clone is one base away. The V call is TRBV20-1, the J call TRBJ2-5; D possibly corresponds to TRBD2 (5 bases). This CDR3 contains 13 residues. Germline CDR1 reads DFQATT; CDR2 reads SNEGSKA (reference sequence). Trimming pared 0 bases from V and 0 bases from J, leaving 5 bases between. In DNA form, the CDR3 reads TGCAGTGCTAGAGAAGCGGACCAAGAGACCCAGTACTTC. Protein: CSAREADQETQYF.

The chain couples TRBV5-4 to TRBJ1-1, with D maybe TRBD1 (6 bases). V was pared by 0 bases and J by 1 base, with 13 bases between. CDR1 is SGHNT and CDR2 is YYREEE in the germline V gene (reference sequence). The CDR3 contains 16 residues. The CDR3 region is CASSLEFRTENTEAFF. DNA of the CDR3: TGTGCCAGCAGCTTGGAGTTTAGGACAGAGAACACTGAAGCTTTCTTT.

The genes are TRBV20-1 and TRBJ1-5, with TRBD1 matching 12 bases. J was trimmed by 3 bases and V by 4 bases; bases with no gene match: 7. Germline V gives CDR1 DFQATT, CDR2 SNEGSKA (reference sequence). This CDR3 region has 16 residues. The CDR3 DNA follows: TGCAGTGCTAATGGGGGGGACAGGGGGCTCAATCAGCCCCAGCATTTT. Its protein is CSANGGDRGLNQPQHF.

The chain joins TRBV2 to TRBJ1-6; 9 bases agree with TRBD1. This CDR3 has 15 amino acids. CDR1 and CDR2 (germline): SNHLY, FYNNEI. The ends lost 6 bases at V and 10 bases at J; junction bases unmatched: 10. The DNA of the CDR3 is TGTGCCAGCAGGGGGGACAGGGCGTCTAGCTCACCCCTCCACTTT. Protein product: CASRGDRASSSPLHF.

This chain connects TRBV29-1 to TRBJ2-5; TRBD2 aligns across 7 bases. The CDR3 consists of 14 residues. The V gene's germline CDR1 is SQVTM and CDR2 ANQGSEA. V lost 6 bases, J lost 5 bases, and 12 bases stayed unmatched. DNA for the CDR3: TGCAGCGTAGTACAAGGCGGGAGAGAGGAGACCCAGTACTTC. This sequence encodes CSVVQGGREETQYF.

In the case of this clonotype: This sequence may be a read error, since a much larger clone differs from it by one base. V is TRBV11-2 and J is TRBJ1-1; D is ambiguous. The CDR3 has 12 residues. CDR1 is SGHAT and CDR2 is FQNNGV in the germline V gene. The CDR3 coding sequence is TGTGCCAGCAGCCGCATCGGGAATTGGGCTTACTTT. It codes for CASSRIGNWAYF.

The V call is TRBV9, the J call TRBJ1-4, with a possible D match to TRBD1 (6 bases). V shed 4 bases and J shed 3 bases, with 13 bases lying between them. Germline V gene data show CDR1 as SGDLS and CDR2 as YYNGEE. This CDR3 is 15 amino acids long. The CDR3 DNA is TGTGCCAGCAGCCCCGGACAGATTCCTAATGAAAAACTGTTTTTT. This codes for CASSPGQIPNEKLFF.

The rearrangement links TRBV7-9 to TRBJ2-2, with TRBD1 as a possible D gene (6 bases). The CDR3 covers 15 residues. CDR1 and CDR2 from the germline V gene are SEHNR and FQNEAQ (reference sequence). The V and J ends lost 5 bases and 4 bases respectively, with 14 bases between them. The CDR3 sequence is CASSETGRGTGELFF. For the CDR3, the DNA is TGTGCCAGCAGCGAGACAGGTCGGGGCACCGGGGAGCTGTTTTTT.

V and J are TRBV10-3 and TRBJ1-1; possibly TRBD1 for D (6 bases). The CDR3 runs 13 residues. The ends were cut back, 10 bases at V and 6 bases at J, with 18 bases in the middle. Germline V gene data show CDR1 as ENHRY and CDR2 as SYGVKD. The CDR3 loop is CASSYSGAPEAFF. Here the CDR3 DNA reads TGTGCCAGCAGCTACTCAGGGGCCCCTGAAGCTTTCTTT.

The genes are TRBV2 and TRBJ2-7; possibly TRBD2 for D (5 bases). The ends were cut back, 5 bases at V and 0 bases at J, with 20 bases in the middle. The germline V gene has CDR1 SNHLY and CDR2 FYNNEI. The CDR3 totals 17 residues. The CDR3 bases are TGTGCCAGCAGTTACTCGATGGGTTCGGGGAGCTCCTACGAGCAGTACTTC. It is translated as CASSYSMGSGSSYEQYF. The entire variable domain, with the rest obtained from reference TRBV2 and TRBJ2-7, is as follows: EPEVTQTPSHQVTQMGQEVILRCVPISNHLYFYWYRQILGQKVEFLVSFYNNEISEKSEIFDDQFSVERPDGSNFTLKIRSTKLEDSAMYFCASSYSMGSGSSYEQYFGPGTRLTVT.

In its sample, this clonotype was seen once. V gene TRBV20-1 combines with J gene TRBJ2-1; D is uncertain. The germline gives CDR1 DFQATT, CDR2 SNEGSKA (reference sequence). The ends were cut back, 0 bases at V and 0 bases at J, with 6 bases in the middle. This CDR3 is built from 14 residues. This CDR3 is CSARDLLSYNEQFF. The CDR3 coding sequence is TGCAGTGCTAGAGACCTCCTCTCCTACAATGAGCAGTTCTTC.

The chain carries TRBV7-9 and TRBJ2-7; 8 nucleotides line up with TRBD1. CDR3 length equals 14 residues. V was pared by 4 bases and J by 7 bases, with 9 bases of the junction left unmatched. Germline V gene lookup returns CDR1 SEHNR and CDR2 FQNEAQ (reference sequence). The CDR3 coding sequence is TGTGCCAGCAGCTCGGACAGGGTTTCTGGGGAGCAGTACTTC. Amino acids: CASSSDRVSGEQYF.

This clonotype was observed a handful of times. V and J are TRBV25-1 and TRBJ2-2, with D tentatively TRBD2 (5 bases). The germline V and J ends were trimmed by 5 bases and 4 bases, with 17 bases remaining between them. Germline CDR1 reads MGHDK; CDR2 reads SYGVNS. CDR3 length equals 16 residues. CDR3 sequence (DNA): TGTGCCAGCAGTCCTCGTGGAGGTCATGGCACCGGGGAGCTGTTTTTT. Protein: CASSPRGGHGTGELFF.